These 18 T cell receptor beta chains were sequenced from one sample in a study of cytotoxic CD8 clonotypes in ibrutinib-treated CLL. Only in-frame clones appear in the TCRdb table, and some are missing; sequencing was by immunoSEQ multiplex PCR. The sample comprises about 56,000 clones, roughly 50% of which are singletons, and roughly 20% rests with the top ten. Material: PBMCs, obtained after 24 months of ibrutinib treatment. These receptors all stem from a human donor with chronic lymphocytic leukemia.

The genes are TRBV19 and TRBJ2-2; no firm D call. Germline-derived CDR1 and CDR2 are LNHDA and SQIVND (reference sequence). Trimming shortened V by 4 bases and J by 2 bases, and 8 bases separated the two germline ends. The CDR3 contains 14 residues. In DNA, the CDR3 is TGTGCCAGTAGTACCCAGTTCAACACCGGGGAGCTGTTTTTT. Its translation is CASSTQFNTGELFF.

The gene calls are TRBV4-1 and TRBJ1-1; tentatively, D is TRBD1 (5 bases). The germline gives CDR1 MGHRA, CDR2 YSYEKL. The CDR3 runs to 14 residues. The V end was cut by 4 bases, the J end by 4 bases, with 13 bases between. CDR3 in amino acids: CASSPLMGVTEAFF. Here the CDR3 DNA reads TGCGCCAGCAGCCCCCTCATGGGGGTCACTGAAGCTTTCTTT.

There are a few counts of this clone. CDR3: CASSFDGQRDTQYF. DNA for the CDR3: TGTGCCAGCAGTTTCGACGGGCAAAGGGATACGCAGTATTTT. This sequence joins TRBV27 and TRBJ2-3; the D is unclear. The CDR3 runs to 14 residues. Trimming cost V 3 bases and J 6 bases, with 13 bases left between them. The germline V gene has CDR1 MNHEY and CDR2 SMNVEV (reference sequence).

V and J are TRBV6-1 and TRBJ2-7; 9 nucleotides match TRBD1. The CDR3 has 15 residues. Germline trimming cut 8 bases from V and 7 bases from J; bases unmatched to any gene: 15. Germline V gene data show CDR1 as MNHNS and CDR2 as SASEGT. CDR3: CASVGGTGWRGEQYF. The CDR3 coding sequence is TGTGCCAGCGTTGGGGGGACAGGGTGGCGTGGGGAGCAGTACTTC.

CDR3 in DNA: TGTGCCAGCAGCCGCCTTCTAGCGGGTTCCTACGAGCAGTACTTC. This encodes CASSRLLAGSYEQYF. This chain joins TRBV13 and TRBJ2-7; 8 bases match TRBD2. The CDR3 spans 15 residues. Unmatched junction bases numbered 7, after V lost 5 bases and J lost 1 base. Germline V lookup: CDR1 PRHDT, CDR2 FYEKMQ (reference sequence).

This clone was observed a handful of times. The V gene is TRBV5-6, the J gene TRBJ1-2, with TRBD1 as a possible D gene (5 bases). Germline CDR1 is SGHDT and CDR2 is YYEEEE. The V end was cut by 4 bases, the J end by 6 bases, with 13 bases between. The CDR3 totals 13 residues. The CDR3 is CASSQTHRNGYTF. As DNA, the CDR3 is TGTGCCAGCAGCCAAACGCACAGGAATGGCTACACCTTC.

The V and J genes are TRBV19 and TRBJ2-3; perhaps TRBD2 as D (6 bases). Germline CDR1 and CDR2: LNHDA and SQIVND (reference sequence). This CDR3 contains 15 residues. V dropped 5 bases and J dropped 2 bases, with 14 bases sitting between them. The CDR3 here is CASSPRDSNTDTQYF. CDR3 DNA sequence: TGTGCCAGTAGTCCCCGGGACTCAAACACAGATACGCAGTATTTT.

On this clone itself: Relative to the germline gene, one junction end is altered; a read error may explain this. J is TRBJ2-2 and V is TRBV19; D remains ambiguous. The CDR3 length is 14 residues. Germline V CDR1 and CDR2: LNHDA, SQIVND (reference sequence). CDR3 protein: CASSIGWNTRELFF. Here the CDR3 DNA reads TGTGCCAGTAGTATCGGCTGGAACACCAGGGAGCTGTTTTTT.

The V and J genes are TRBV5-6 and TRBJ2-3, with D unresolved. V gave up 1 base and J gave up 4 bases, with 1 base separating them. This CDR3 is 11 amino acids long. Germline assignment: CDR1 SGHDT and CDR2 YYEEEE. The CDR3 region is CASSLSDTQYF. CDR3 nucleotide sequence: TGTGCCAGCAGCTTGTCAGATACGCAGTATTTT.

The chain combines TRBV5-1 with TRBJ2-1, with D tentatively TRBD2 (5 bases). The CDR3 is 16 residues long. CDR1 and CDR2 (germline): SGHRS, YFSETQ. V lost 5 bases, J lost 7 bases, and 22 bases lay in between. CDR3: CASRKLGTLVWNEQFF. For the CDR3, the DNA is TGCGCCAGCAGAAAGCTTGGAACACTAGTGTGGAATGAGCAGTTCTTC.

This clone was observed a few times. The chain has TRBV7-8 and TRBJ2-1; 8 positions agree with TRBD2. From germline, CDR1 is SGHVS and CDR2 FQNEAQ. The CDR3 is made up of 14 amino acids. V lost 3 bases and J lost 2; bases outside the gene matches: 0. The CDR3: CASSFGRAYNEQFF. CDR3 in DNA: TGTGCCAGCAGCTTCGGGAGGGCCTACAATGAGCAGTTCTTC.

This clone was recorded a few times. The chain links TRBV19 to TRBJ2-3; tentative D call: TRBD2 (5 bases). V dropped 3 bases and J dropped 5 bases, with 9 bases sitting between them. CDR3 length: 13 residues. Germline V gene data show CDR1 as LNHDA and CDR2 as SQIVND (reference sequence). CDR3 sequence reads: CASSIGVVDTQYF. DNA of the CDR3: TGTGCCAGTAGTATCGGGGTCGTAGATACGCAGTATTTT.

The genes are TRBV6-6 and TRBJ2-2; D not resolved. The V gene's germline CDR1 is MNHNY and CDR2 SVGAGI (reference sequence). The CDR3 runs to 15 residues. V was cut by 11 bases and J by 0 bases, with 16 bases left in between. The chain's CDR3 is CASWRHSSNTGELFF. In nucleotides, the CDR3 is TGTGCCTCCTGGCGGCACAGCTCGAACACCGGGGAGCTGTTTTTT.

This chain joins TRBV5-1 and TRBJ1-6; tentative D call: TRBD1 (5 bases). CDR3 length equals 14 residues. Trimming cost V 4 bases and J 7 bases, with 12 bases left between them. Germline assignment: CDR1 SGHRS and CDR2 YFSETQ. The CDR3 DNA reads TGCGCCAGCAGCCGGGACGGCTTCAATTCACCCCTCCACTTT. Translating it yields CASSRDGFNSPLHF.

The table lists this clone with a few counts. This sequence joins TRBV5-6 and TRBJ2-2; no clear D gene. The V gene's germline CDR1 is SGHDT and CDR2 YYEEEE. V lost 2 bases and J 5 bases, leaving 7 bases between the germline ends. This CDR3 has 13 amino acids. The CDR3 region has the DNA TGTGCCAGCAGCTTTGCGATGACCGGGGAGCTGTTTTTT. This translates into CASSFAMTGELFF. The full variable domain, with the rest looked up from reference TRBV5-6 and TRBJ2-2, is DAGVTQSPTHLIKTRGQQVTLRCSPKSGHDTVSWYQQALGQGPQFIFQYYEEEERQRGNFPDRFSGHQFPNYSSELNVNALLLGDSALYLCASSFAMTGELFFGEGSRLTVL.

This clone was recorded a few times. The chain carries TRBV9 and TRBJ2-3; 7 bases line up with TRBD1. The ends lost 0 bases at V and 5 bases at J; junction bases unmatched: 3. Germline CDR1 and CDR2: SGDLS and YYNGEE. The CDR3 consists of 14 residues. CDR3 protein: CASSVGTGGDTQYF. The CDR3, as DNA: TGTGCCAGCAGCGTAGGGACAGGAGGAGATACGCAGTATTTT.

The chain links TRBV9 to TRBJ2-7; TRBD2 matches 7 bases. J gave up 5 bases and V 3 bases, and 14 bases lay outside the gene matches. Germline CDR1 SGDLS, CDR2 YYNGEE. The CDR3 totals 16 residues. The CDR3 nucleotides are TGTGCCAGCAGCGCCTCTAGCGGTTCAAGGACCCACGAGCAGTACTTC. Protein: CASSASSGSRTHEQYF.

The genes are TRBV5-1 and TRBJ2-1; 11 bases agree with TRBD2. V gave up 0 bases and J gave up 0 bases; unmatched junction bases: 8. CDR3 length equals 19 residues. Germline V gives CDR1 SGHRS, CDR2 YFSETQ. CDR3 protein: CASSLGLAGGRISYNEQFF. The CDR3 coding sequence is TGCGCCAGCAGCTTGGGGCTAGCGGGAGGCCGAATCTCCTACAATGAGCAGTTCTTC.